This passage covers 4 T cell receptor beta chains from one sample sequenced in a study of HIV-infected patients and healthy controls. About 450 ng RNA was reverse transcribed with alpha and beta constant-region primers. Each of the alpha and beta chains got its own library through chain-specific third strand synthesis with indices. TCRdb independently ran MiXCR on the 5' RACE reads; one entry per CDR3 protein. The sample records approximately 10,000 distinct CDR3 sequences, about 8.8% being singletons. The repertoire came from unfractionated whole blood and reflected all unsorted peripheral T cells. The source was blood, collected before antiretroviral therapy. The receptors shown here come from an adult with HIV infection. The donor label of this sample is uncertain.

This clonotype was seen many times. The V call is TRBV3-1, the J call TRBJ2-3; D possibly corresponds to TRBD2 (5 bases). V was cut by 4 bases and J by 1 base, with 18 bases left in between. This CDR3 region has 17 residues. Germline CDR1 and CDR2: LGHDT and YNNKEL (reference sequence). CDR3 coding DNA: TGTGCCAGCAGCCCCACCTTAACGGAGGTACGCACAGATACGCAGTATTTT. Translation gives CASSPTLTEVRTDTQYF.

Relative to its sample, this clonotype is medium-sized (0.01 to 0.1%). Here the CDR3 DNA reads TGTGCCTGGGGGGTCGGAGGCAATCAGCCCCAGCATTTT. Amino acids: CAWGVGGNQPQHF. The chain recombines TRBV30 with TRBJ1-5; D is ambiguous. Trimming pared 5 bases from V and 2 bases from J, leaving 10 bases between. The CDR3 has 13 residues. CDR1 and CDR2 (germline): GTSNPN, SVGIG (reference sequence).

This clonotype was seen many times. CDR3 bases: TGTGCCAGCAGCTGTCCGGGACTAGCGGGAGTCGGTTGCAATGAGCAGTTCTTC. Translation gives CASSCPGLAGVGCNEQFF. The rearrangement uses TRBV7-2 and TRBJ2-1, with TRBD2 matching 14 bases. Looked up from germline, CDR1 is SGHTA and CDR2 is FQGNSA. The junction had 11 bases not matched to a gene; V was cut back by 4 bases and J by 6 bases. This CDR3 has 18 residues.

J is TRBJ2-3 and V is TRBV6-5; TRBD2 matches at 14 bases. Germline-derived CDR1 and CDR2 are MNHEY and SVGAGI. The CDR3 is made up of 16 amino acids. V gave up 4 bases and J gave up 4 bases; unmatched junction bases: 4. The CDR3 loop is CASSWGTSGSADTQYF. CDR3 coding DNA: TGTGCCAGCAGTTGGGGGACTAGCGGGAGCGCAGATACGCAGTATTTT.